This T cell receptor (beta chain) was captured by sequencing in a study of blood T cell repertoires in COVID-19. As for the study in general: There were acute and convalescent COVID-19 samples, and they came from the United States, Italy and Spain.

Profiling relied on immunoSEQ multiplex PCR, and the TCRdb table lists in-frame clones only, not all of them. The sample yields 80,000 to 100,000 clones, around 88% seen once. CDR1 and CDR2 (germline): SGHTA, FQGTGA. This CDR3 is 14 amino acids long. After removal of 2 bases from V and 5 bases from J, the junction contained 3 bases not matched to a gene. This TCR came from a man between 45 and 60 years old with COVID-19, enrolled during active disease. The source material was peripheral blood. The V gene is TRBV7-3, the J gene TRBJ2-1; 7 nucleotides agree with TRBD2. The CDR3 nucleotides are TGTGCCAGCAGCTTAGCGGGACTAAACAATGAGCAGTTCTTC. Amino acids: CASSLAGLNNEQFF.